The 8 T cell receptor beta chains in this list originate from one sample, sequenced in a study of T-cell memory formation after mild COVID-19. TCRdb used MiXCR to reprocess the 5' RACE reads, holding one entry per CDR3 protein. This repertoire shows tens of thousands of distinct CDR3 sequences, about 15% found once; its top ten account for around two fifths. Sequenced: PBMCs or a T cell subset sorted from them (not recorded which). The receptors derive from a man between 18 and 29 years old who had mild COVID-19 (a few samples of this study predate the infection). Cell type and time point are not known.

The chain couples TRBV6-2 or TRBV6-3 to TRBJ2-7; 8 nucleotides agree with TRBD2. The CDR3 sequence is 15 residues long. From germline, CDR1 is MNHEY and CDR2 SVGEGT. V shed 11 bases and J 0 bases; nucleotides not matched to a gene: 12. The CDR3 protein is CAAAGAGVLSYEQYF. DNA of the CDR3: TGTGCCGCGGCCGGAGCGGGGGTTCTCTCCTACGAGCAGTACTTC.

The table lists this clonotype with a few counts. The chain carries TRBV9 and TRBJ2-7, with D possibly TRBD1 on 6 matching bases. The CDR3 covers 15 residues. The germline V and J ends were trimmed by 3 bases and 2 bases, with 15 bases remaining between them. The germline CDR1 and CDR2 sequences are SGDLS and YYNGEE. The CDR3 nucleotides are TGTGCCAGCAGCGCCGGGACATACCCCACCTACGAGCAGTACTTC. Its translation: CASSAGTYPTYEQYF.

This clonotype was detected only a few times. The chain links TRBV5-1 to TRBJ1-1, with D unclear. Germline CDR1 and CDR2: SGHRS and YFSETQ. CDR3 length equals 13 residues. V gave up 4 bases and J gave up 0 bases, with 7 bases separating them. Written as DNA, the CDR3 is TGCGCCAGCAGCCGATCCATGAACACTGAAGCTTTCTTT. Translation gives CASSRSMNTEAFF.

The gene calls are TRBV6-1 and TRBJ2-5; TRBD1 agrees at 7 bases. Germline CDR1 is MNHNS and CDR2 is SASEGT. CDR3 length: 14 amino acids. V trimming: 6 bases; J trimming: 5 bases; junction bases outside the gene matches: 9. The CDR3 is CASSRDSEVETQYF. The CDR3 nucleotides are TGTGCCAGCAGCCGGGACAGTGAAGTGGAGACCCAGTACTTC.

The J gene is TRBJ1-4, the V gene TRBV5-1; 10 bases are shared with TRBD1. The CDR3 has 14 amino acids. V gave up 3 bases and J gave up 9 bases; unmatched junction bases: 5. Looked up from germline, CDR1 is SGHRS and CDR2 is YFSETQ. The CDR3 sequence: CASSSGQGRKKLFF. The DNA of the CDR3 is TGCGCCAGCAGCTCGGGACAGGGGAGAAAAAAACTGTTTTTT. The variable domain in full, with the rest retrieved from reference TRBV5-1 and TRBJ1-4, is KAGVTQTPRYLIKTRGQQVTLSCSPISGHRSVSWYQQTPGQGLQFLFEYFSETQRNKGNFPGRFSGRQFSNSRSEMNVSTLELGDSALYLCASSSGQGRKKLFFGSGTQLSVL.

V and J are TRBV7-6 and TRBJ2-5; D possibly corresponds to TRBD2 (5 bases). Germline loops: CDR1 SGHVS, CDR2 FNYEAQ. This CDR3 has 15 amino acids. The V end was cut by 1 base, the J end by 1 base, with 10 bases between. The CDR3 spells CASSLDGGLQETQYF. Here the CDR3 DNA reads TGTGCCAGCAGCTTAGATGGCGGGCTCCAAGAGACCCAGTACTTC.

This clonotype was seen only a few times. This sequence joins TRBV6-5 and TRBJ2-5; D uncertain. Trimming removed 0 bases from V and 2 bases from J, with 7 bases in between. In germline, CDR1 is MNHEY, CDR2 SVGAGI. The CDR3 is 14 amino acids. Written as DNA, the CDR3 is TGTGCCAGCAGTTACTCTCCTGTTCAAGAGACCCAGTACTTC. This sequence encodes CASSYSPVQETQYF.

This clonotype was counted at least ten times. Relative to the germline gene, one junction end is altered; a read error may explain this. The CDR3 DNA reads TGTGCCAGCAGTCACTCCCGAGGTCTGAGTACTGAAGCTTTCTTT. It translates to CASSHSRGLSTEAFF. The V and J genes are TRBV6-5 and TRBJ1-1; unclear D gene. Germline-derived CDR1 and CDR2 are MNHEY and SVGAGI. The CDR3 has 15 amino acids.